The sequence of this TCR beta chain was determined in a study of T cell repertoires and leukemia-associated antigens (dated by TCRdb to the late 2010s). About the study as a whole: Each sample yielded about 5.1 to 6.6 million read pairs and about 3.3 to 5.0 million effective reads, 15 million to 20 million effective reads overall. In vitro peptide stimulation of healthy T cells was used with the aim of identifying the antigen recognized by a TCR Vbeta21 clone previously found in CML patients. What the research found in general, with its limitations: Across the four groups, there were no significant differences in the numbers of Vbeta genes (approximately 60), Jbeta genes (approximately 15), VDJ rearrangements, or unique CDR3s. Antigen specificity and function of the expanded clones were not tested directly and required further investigation.

The CDR3 has 14 amino acids, counting the end cysteine and phenylalanine. The sequence is cut down to CDR3 DNA, 42 bases in frame from base 1. Reading the germline V gene gives CDR1 SGHAT and CDR2 FQNNGV. A remark on this clonotype: What antigen it recognizes has not been identified. At one end, the junction sequence differs from germline, possibly due to a read error.

Total RNA was extracted from the cultured T cells using TRIzol reagent. 5' rapid amplification of cDNA ends (5'RACE) was the method used to amplify TCRbeta libraries from the RNA. Before sequencing, library concentration and integrity were assessed using Qubit, an Agilent instrument, and quantitative PCR. Sequencing of qualified libraries was performed on Illumina HiSeq or MiSeq by a commercial service provider. Per the authors' processing: MiXCR version 1.8.2 was used to identify TCR sequences in each sample. To qualify, a clone needed a CDR3 longer than four amino acids, an in-frame nucleotide length, and no stop codon. A read counted as effective if the read contained the complete CDR3 structure. Expanded clones were validated by RT-PCR with 24 Vbeta primers, GeneScan spectratyping, and Sanger sequencing. TCRdb ran its own pipeline on the public reads, namely fastp trimming at Q25 and MiXCR clone calling, and kept in-frame beta chains. Rows with one shared CDR3 protein collapse into an entry with the most common genes and DNA. TCRdb's processing, not the study's, gives the V and J calls here. The sample table shows roughly 15,000 distinct CDR3 sequences, and 30% to 45% are seen once. About a tenth of the sample belongs to the ten largest clones.

As a first step, CD3+ T cells were rested overnight at more than 2 million cells/mL in RPMI 1640 lacking fetal bovine serum. CD3+ T cells were isolated from PBMCs with MACS immunomagnetic beads following the manufacturer's instructions. Input material: CD3+ T cells sorted from blood and cultured. The receptor chain draws on TRBV11-2 and TRBJ2-1; the D gene is not confidently resolved. This TCR was recovered from a female donor in good health. The nucleotide sequence is given as TGTGCCGGCAGCTTAGTCCCCAAAACCTATGAGCAGTTCTTC. Translated, it reads CAGSLVPKTYEQFF.